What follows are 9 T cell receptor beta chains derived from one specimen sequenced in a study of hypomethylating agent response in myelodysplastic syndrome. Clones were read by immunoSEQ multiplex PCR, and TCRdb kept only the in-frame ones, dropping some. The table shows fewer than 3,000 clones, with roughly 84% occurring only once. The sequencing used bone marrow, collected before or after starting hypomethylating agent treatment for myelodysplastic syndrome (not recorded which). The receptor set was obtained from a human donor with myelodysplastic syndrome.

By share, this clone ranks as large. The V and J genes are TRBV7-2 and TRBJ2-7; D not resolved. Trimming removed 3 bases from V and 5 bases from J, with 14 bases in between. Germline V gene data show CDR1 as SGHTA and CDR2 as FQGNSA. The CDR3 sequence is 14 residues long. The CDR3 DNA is TGTGCCAGCAGCTTGATAGCAGGTACCCACGAGCAGTACTTC. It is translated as CASSLIAGTHEQYF.

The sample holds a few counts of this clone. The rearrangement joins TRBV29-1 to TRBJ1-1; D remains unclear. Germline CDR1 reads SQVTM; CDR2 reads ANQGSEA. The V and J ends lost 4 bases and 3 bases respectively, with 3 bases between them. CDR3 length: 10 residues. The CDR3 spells CSVVYTEAFF. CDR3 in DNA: TGCAGCGTTGTTTACACTGAAGCTTTCTTT. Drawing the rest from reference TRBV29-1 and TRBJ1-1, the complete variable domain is SAVISQKPSRDICQRGTSLTIQCQVDSQVTMMFWYRQQPGQSLTLIATANQGSEATYESGFVIDKFPISRPNLTFSTLTVSNMSPEDSSIYLCSVVYTEAFFGQGTRLTVV.

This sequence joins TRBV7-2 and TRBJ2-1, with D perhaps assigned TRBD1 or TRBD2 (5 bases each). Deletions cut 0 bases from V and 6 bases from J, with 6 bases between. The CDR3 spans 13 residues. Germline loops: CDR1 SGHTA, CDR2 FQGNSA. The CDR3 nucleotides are TGTGCCAGCAGCTTAGCGAGGGGCAATGAGCAGTTCTTC. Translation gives CASSLARGNEQFF.

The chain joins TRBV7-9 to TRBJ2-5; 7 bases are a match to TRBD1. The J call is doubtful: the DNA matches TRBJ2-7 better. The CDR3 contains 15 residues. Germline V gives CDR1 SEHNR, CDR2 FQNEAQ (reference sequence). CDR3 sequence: CASSLVGRGTSEQYF. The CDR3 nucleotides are TGTGCCAGCAGCTTAGTCGGCAGGGGGACATCCGAGCAGTACTTC.

The DNA for the CDR3 is TGTGCCAGCAGCTTAAAATCGAAGGCCAATGAAGCTTTCTTT. Translation gives CASSLKSKANEAFF. The chain has TRBV7-9 and TRBJ1-1; D remains ambiguous. The CDR3 extends over 14 amino acids. Germline values: CDR1 SEHNR, CDR2 FQNEAQ (reference sequence). V was cut by 2 bases and J by 7 bases, with 14 bases left in between.

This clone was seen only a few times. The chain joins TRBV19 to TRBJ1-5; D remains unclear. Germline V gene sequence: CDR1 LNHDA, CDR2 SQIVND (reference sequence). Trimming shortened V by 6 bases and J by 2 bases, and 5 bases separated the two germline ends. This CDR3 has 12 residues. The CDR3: CASSLGNQPQHF. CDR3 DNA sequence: TGTGCCAGTAGCCTAGGCAATCAGCCCCAGCATTTT.

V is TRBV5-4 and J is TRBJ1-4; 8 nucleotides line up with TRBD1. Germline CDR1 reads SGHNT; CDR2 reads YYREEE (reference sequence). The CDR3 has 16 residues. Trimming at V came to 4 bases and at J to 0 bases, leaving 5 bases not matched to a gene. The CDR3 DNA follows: TGTGCCAGCAGCCTGACAGGGGATGCAACTAATGAAAAACTGTTTTTT. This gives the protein CASSLTGDATNEKLFF.

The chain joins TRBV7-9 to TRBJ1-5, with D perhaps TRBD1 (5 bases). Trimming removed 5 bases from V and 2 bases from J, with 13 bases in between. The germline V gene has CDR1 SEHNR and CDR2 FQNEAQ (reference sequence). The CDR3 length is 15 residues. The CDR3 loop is CASSNSRVGNQPQHF. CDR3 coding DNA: TGTGCCAGCAGCAACAGCAGGGTGGGCAATCAGCCCCAGCATTTT.

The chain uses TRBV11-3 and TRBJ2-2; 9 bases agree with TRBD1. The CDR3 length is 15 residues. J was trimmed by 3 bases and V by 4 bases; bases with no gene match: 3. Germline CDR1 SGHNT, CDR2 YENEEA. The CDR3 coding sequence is TGTGCCAGCAGCTCGGGACAGGGAGACACCGGGGAGCTGTTTTTT. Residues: CASSSGQGDTGELFF.